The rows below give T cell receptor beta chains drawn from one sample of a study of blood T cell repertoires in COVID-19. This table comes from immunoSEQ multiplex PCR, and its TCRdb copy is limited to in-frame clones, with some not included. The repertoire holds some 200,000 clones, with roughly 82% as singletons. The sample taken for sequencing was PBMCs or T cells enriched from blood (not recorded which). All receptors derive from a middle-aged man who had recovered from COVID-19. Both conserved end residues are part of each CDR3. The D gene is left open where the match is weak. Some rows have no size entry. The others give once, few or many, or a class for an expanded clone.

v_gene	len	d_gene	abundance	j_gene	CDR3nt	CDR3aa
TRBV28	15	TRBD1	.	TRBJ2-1	TGTGCCAGCAGACGACAGGGGGCGCCATACAATGAGCAGTTCTTC	CASRRQGAPYNEQFF
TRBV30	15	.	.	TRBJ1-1	TGTGCCTGGAGTGTAATAGGACTCCGGAACACTGAAGCTTTCTTT	CAWSVIGLRNTEAFF
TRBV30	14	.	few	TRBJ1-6	TGTGCCTGGAGTGTACAGGGCGGGGGGTCACCCCTCCACTTT	CAWSVQGGGSPLHF
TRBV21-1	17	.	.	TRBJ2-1	TGTGCCAGCAGCAAACCTGGAACCGGCGGGCTTTACAATGAGCAGTTCTTC	CASSKPGTGGLYNEQFF
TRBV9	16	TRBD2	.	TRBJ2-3	TGTGCCAGCAGCGTAGTCGCTAGCGGGGGCCCGGATACGCAGTATTTT	CASSVVASGGPDTQYF
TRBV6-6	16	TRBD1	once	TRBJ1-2	TGTGCCAGCAGTTACTTGACAGGGGATCTCTACTATGGCTACACCTTC	CASSYLTGDLYYGYTF
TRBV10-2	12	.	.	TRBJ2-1	TGCGCCAGCAGTGAGTATCGGAATGAGCAGTTCTTC	CASSEYRNEQFF
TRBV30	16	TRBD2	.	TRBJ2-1	TGTGCCTGGAGTCTTTATCTAGCGGGAGGTTACGATGAGCAGTTCTTC	CAWSLYLAGGYDEQFF
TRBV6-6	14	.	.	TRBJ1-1	TGTGCCAGCAGTTCCCTCTCAGGGAACCGAAAAGCTTTCTTT	CASSSLSGNRKAFF
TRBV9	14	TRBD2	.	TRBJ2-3	TGTGCCAGCAGCGTTAGCGGGTACGCAGATACGCAGTATTTT	CASSVSGYADTQYF
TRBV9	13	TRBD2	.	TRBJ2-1	TGTGCCAGCAGCAGCGGACTAGCTAGTGAGCAGTTCTTC	CASSSGLASEQFF
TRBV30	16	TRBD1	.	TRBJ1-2	TGTGCCTGGAGCCGCTACCCGGGGGGACAGGGGGGTGGCTACACCTTC	CAWSRYPGGQGGGYTF
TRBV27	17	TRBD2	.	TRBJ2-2	TGTGCCAGCAGACGGACTAGCGGGAGTTCTGACACCGGGGAGCTGTTTTTT	CASRRTSGSSDTGELFF
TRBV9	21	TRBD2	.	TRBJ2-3	TGTGCCAGCAGCGTAGATACTGGTAGCGGGAGGGTCCCCCATTTTGAAGATACGCAGTATTTT	CASSVDTGSGRVPHFEDTQYF
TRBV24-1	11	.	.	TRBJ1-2	TGTGCCACCAGCCAGAACTATGGCTACACCTTC	CATSQNYGYTF
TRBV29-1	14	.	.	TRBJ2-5	TGCAGCGTTATGACAGGAGTCCGACGGGAGACCCAGTACTTC	CSVMTGVRRETQYF
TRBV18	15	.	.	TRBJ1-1	TGTGCCAGCTCACCTTCGCGGGGGATGAACACTGAAGCTTTCTTT	CASSPSRGMNTEAFF
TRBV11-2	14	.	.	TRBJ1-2	TGTGCCAGCAGCCCAGGTGGAGGAGGCTATGGCTACACCTTC	CASSPGGGGYGYTF
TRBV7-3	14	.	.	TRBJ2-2	TGTGCCAGCAGCTTACGCGGAGACACCGGGGAGCTGTTTTTT	CASSLRGDTGELFF
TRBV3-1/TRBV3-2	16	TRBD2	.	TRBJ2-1	TGTGCCAGCAGCCATCGGGGCGGGAGCTCCTACAATGAGCAGTTCTTC	CASSHRGGSSYNEQFF
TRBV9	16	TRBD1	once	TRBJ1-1	TGTGCCGGCAGCCCCCGGGACAGCAGACCCGAGATTGAAGCTTTCTTT	CAGSPRDSRPEIEAFF
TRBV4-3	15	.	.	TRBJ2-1	TGCGCCAGCAGCCAAGACGGTCTAGCCCACAATGAGCAGTTCTTC	CASSQDGLAHNEQFF
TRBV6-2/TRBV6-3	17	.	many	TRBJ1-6	TGTGCCAGCAGTTCCCTCAAACAGGGAACGGACAATTCACCCCTCCACTTT	CASSSLKQGTDNSPLHF
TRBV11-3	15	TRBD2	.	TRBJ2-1	TGTGCCAGCAGCTTACGGGAGGGATCCTACAATGAGCAGTTCTTC	CASSLREGSYNEQFF
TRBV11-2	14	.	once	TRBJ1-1	TGTGCCAGCAGCTCCCAGGGGTCGTGGACTGAAGCTTTCTTT	CASSSQGSWTEAFF
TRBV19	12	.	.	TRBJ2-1	TGTGCCAGTAGTATCTTAGCGGCTGAGCAGTTCTTC	CASSILAAEQFF
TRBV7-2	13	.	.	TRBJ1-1	TGTGCCAGCAGCTTATGGGGGGGCACTGAAGCTTTCTTT	CASSLWGGTEAFF
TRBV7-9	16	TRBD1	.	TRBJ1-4	TGTGCCAGCAGCCCTGGGACAGGGGGCTTCATCGAAAAACTGTTTTTT	CASSPGTGGFIEKLFF
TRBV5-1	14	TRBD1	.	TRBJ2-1	TGCGCCAGCACCGCGGGACAGGTTTTCGATGAGCAGTTCTTC	CASTAGQVFDEQFF
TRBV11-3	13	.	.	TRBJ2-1	TGTGCCAGCAGCTTTTCGAGCGGCGATGAGCAGTTCTTC	CASSFSSGDEQFF
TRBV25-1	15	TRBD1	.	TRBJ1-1	TGTGCCAGCAGTGACAGGACTACAGGGGACACTGAAGCTTTCTTT	CASSDRTTGDTEAFF
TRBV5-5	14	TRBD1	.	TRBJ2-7	TGTGCCAGCAGGTGGACAGGGGACTCCTACGAGCAGTACTTC	CASRWTGDSYEQYF
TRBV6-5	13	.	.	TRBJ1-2	TGTGCCAGCTCCCCAGGCCCCAACTATGGCTACACCTTC	CASSPGPNYGYTF
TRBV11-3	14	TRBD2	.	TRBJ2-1	TGTGCCAGCAGCCTCAGCGGGATGTACAATGAGCAGTTCTTC	CASSLSGMYNEQFF
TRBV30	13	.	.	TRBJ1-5	TGTGCCTGGAGTGGGGGGGTCTCTCAGCCCCAGCATTTT	CAWSGGVSQPQHF
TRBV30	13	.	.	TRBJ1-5	TGTGCCTGGAGTTCACATGGGGCCCAGCCCCAGCATTTT	CAWSSHGAQPQHF
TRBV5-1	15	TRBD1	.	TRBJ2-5	TGCGCCAGCAGCCCGACCGGGACAGGGGAGGAGACCCAGTACTTC	CASSPTGTGEETQYF
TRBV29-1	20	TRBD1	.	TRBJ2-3	TGCAGCGTTGACCAAACAGGGGACAACGCTTTCCCTAGCATGACAGATACGCAGTATTTT	CSVDQTGDNAFPSMTDTQYF
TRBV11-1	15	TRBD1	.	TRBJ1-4	TGTGCCAGCAGCATGGGACAGAAGCTTAATGAAAAACTGTTTTTT	CASSMGQKLNEKLFF
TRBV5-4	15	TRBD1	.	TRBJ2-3	TGTGCCAGCAGCTTGGGGACAGGGGGCACAGATACGCAGTATTTT	CASSLGTGGTDTQYF
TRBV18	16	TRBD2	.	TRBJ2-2	TGTGCCAGCTCACCAGAACTAGCGGGGAATACCGGGGAGCTGTTTTTT	CASSPELAGNTGELFF
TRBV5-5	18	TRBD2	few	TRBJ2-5	TGTGCCAGCAGCTTGTTCGTGACTAGCGGGTCTCGGACCGAGACCCAGTACTTC	CASSLFVTSGSRTETQYF
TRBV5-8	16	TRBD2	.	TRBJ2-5	TGTGCCAGCAGCTTGGAGCGCGGGAGGGCGCCGGGGACCCAGTACTTC	CASSLERGRAPGTQYF
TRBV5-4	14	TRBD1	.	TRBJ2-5	TGTGCCAGCAGCTTACGGACAGGGTCGGAGACCCAGTACTTC	CASSLRTGSETQYF
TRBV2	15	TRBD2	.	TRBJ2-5	TGTGCCAGCAGTGAGACTAGCGGGAGGTGGGAGACCCAGTACTTC	CASSETSGRWETQYF
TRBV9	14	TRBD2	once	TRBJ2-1	TGTGCCAGCAGCACCAGAGCGGGAGAGGCGGAGCAGTTCTTC	CASSTRAGEAEQFF
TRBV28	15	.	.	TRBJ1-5	TGTGCCAGCAGGCCCGGAGGGGATGGGTATCAGCCCCAGCATTTT	CASRPGGDGYQPQHF
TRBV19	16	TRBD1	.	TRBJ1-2	TGTGCCAGTACCCTCCCGGGACAGGGCTTCATATATGGCTACACCTTC	CASTLPGQGFIYGYTF
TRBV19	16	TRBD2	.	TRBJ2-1	TGTGCCAGTAGTCTCTACGGCGGGAGCTCCTACAATGAGCAGTTCTTC	CASSLYGGSSYNEQFF
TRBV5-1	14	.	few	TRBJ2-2	TGCGCCAGCAGCTTCACAGTGAACACCGGGGAGCTGTTTTTT	CASSFTVNTGELFF
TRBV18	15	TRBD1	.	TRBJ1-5	TGTGCCAGCTCACGCAGGGGGACTGGCAATCAGCCCCAGCATTTT	CASSRRGTGNQPQHF
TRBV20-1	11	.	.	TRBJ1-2	TGCAGTGCTAGCCAGAACTATGGCTACACCTTC	CSASQNYGYTF